This paragraph reports one TCR beta chain. Antigen: not known. Then a second PCR, running roughly 7 to 12 cycles, was carried out with a sample-barcoded 5' primer and a J-beta primer mix. TCRdb reprocessed the 5' RACE reads via MiXCR and lists one record per CDR3 protein. This table holds about 1 million distinct CDR3 sequences, 40% to 45% found once. This entry comes from a study of blood T cells in healthy people across ages. Per germline, CDR1 SGHTA and CDR2 FQGTGA. Trimming cost V 5 bases and J 7 bases, with 9 bases left between them. This CDR3 comprises 13 residues. Findings of the study overall: Estimates based on one million T cells were treated as lower bounds.

V is TRBV7-3 and J is TRBJ1-6; tentative D call: TRBD1 (5 bases). Material: blood. The sequence came from a woman aged 60-75 years in good health. CDR3 sequence reads: CASSVQANSPLHF. Written as DNA, the CDR3 is TGTGCCAGCAGCGTACAGGCGAATTCACCCCTCCACTTT.